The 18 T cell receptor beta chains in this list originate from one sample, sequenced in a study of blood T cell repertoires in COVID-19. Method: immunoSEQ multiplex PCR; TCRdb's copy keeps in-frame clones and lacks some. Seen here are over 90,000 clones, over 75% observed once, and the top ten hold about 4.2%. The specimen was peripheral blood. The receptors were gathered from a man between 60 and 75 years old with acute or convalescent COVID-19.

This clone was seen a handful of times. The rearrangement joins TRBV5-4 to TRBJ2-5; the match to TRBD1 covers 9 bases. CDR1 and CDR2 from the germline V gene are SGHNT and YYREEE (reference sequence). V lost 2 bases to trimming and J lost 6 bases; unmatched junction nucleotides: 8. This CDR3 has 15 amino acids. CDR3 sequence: CASSLSGTGKKTQYF. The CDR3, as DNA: TGTGCCAGCAGCTTATCCGGGACAGGGAAGAAGACCCAGTACTTC.

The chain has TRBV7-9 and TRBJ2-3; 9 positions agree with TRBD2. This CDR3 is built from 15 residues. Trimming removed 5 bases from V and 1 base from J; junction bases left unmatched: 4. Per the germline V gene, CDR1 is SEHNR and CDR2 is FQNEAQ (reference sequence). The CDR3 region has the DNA TGTGCCAGCAGCAGAAGGACTAGCGGCACAGATACGCAGTATTTT. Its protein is CASSRRTSGTDTQYF.

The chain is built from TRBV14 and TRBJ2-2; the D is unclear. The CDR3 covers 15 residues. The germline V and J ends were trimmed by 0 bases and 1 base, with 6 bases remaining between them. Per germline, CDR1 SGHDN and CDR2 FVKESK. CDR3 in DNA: TGTGCCAGCAGCCAAGAGCTAGGGAACACCGGGGAGCTGTTTTTT. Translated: CASSQELGNTGELFF.

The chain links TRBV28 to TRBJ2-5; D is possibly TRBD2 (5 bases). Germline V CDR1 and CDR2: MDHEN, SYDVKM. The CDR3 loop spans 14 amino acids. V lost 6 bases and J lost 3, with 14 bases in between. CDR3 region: CASSLFGMKETQYF. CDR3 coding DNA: TGTGCCAGCAGCCTTTTCGGGATGAAAGAGACCCAGTACTTC.

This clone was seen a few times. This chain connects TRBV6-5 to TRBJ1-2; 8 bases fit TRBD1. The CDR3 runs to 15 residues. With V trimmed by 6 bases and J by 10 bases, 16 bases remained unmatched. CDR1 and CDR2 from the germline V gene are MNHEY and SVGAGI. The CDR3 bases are TGTGCCAGCAGCTGGACCGGACAGGGAGTCCCTGACTACACCTTC. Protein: CASSWTGQGVPDYTF.

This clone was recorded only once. CDR3 DNA: TGTGCCAGCAGCTTAAGGGACATCAACTACGAGCAGTACTTC. This sequence encodes CASSLRDINYEQYF. The rearrangement joins TRBV7-8 to TRBJ2-7, with D possibly matching TRBD1 (6 bases). The CDR3 runs 14 residues. The germline V gene has CDR1 SGHVS and CDR2 FQNEAQ. Trimming stripped 2 bases from V and 3 bases from J, with 11 bases between.

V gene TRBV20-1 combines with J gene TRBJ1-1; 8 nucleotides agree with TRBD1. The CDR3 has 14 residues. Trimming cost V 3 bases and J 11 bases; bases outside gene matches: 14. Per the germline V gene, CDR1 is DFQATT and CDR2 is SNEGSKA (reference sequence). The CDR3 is CSASVGQGRHLAFF. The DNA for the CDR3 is TGCAGTGCTAGTGTTGGACAGGGTCGGCACCTGGCTTTCTTT.

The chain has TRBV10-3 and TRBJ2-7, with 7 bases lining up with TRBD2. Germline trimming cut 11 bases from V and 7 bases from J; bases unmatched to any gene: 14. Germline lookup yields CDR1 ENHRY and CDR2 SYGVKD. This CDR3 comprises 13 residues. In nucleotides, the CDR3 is TGTGCCCACCGGAGGGAGGGCCCTGGAGAGCAGTACTTC. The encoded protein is CAHRREGPGEQYF.

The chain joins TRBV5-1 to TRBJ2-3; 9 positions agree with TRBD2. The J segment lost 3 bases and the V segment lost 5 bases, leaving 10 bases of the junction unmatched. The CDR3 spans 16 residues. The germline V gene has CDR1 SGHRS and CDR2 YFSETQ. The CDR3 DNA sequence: TGCGCCAGCAGGCCCGGGACTAGCTTCGATACAGATACGCAGTATTTT. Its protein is CASRPGTSFDTDTQYF. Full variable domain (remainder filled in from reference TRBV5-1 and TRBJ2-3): KAGVTQTPRYLIKTRGQQVTLSCSPISGHRSVSWYQQTPGQGLQFLFEYFSETQRNKGNFPGRFSGRQFSNSRSEMNVSTLELGDSALYLCASRPGTSFDTDTQYFGPGTRLTVL.

The CDR3 nucleotides are TGTGCCAGCGGATCCATGGGGAGCACTGAAGCTTTCTTT. Protein: CASGSMGSTEAFF. The genes are TRBV28 and TRBJ1-1; D is unclear. Germline CDR1 reads MDHEN; CDR2 reads SYDVKM. This CDR3 has 13 residues. Trimming took off 8 bases at V and 4 bases at J, with 14 bases between the two ends.

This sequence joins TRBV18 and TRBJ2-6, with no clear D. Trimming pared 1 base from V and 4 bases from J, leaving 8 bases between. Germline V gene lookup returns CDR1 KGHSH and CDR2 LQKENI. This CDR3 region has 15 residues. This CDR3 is CASSPLGSGANVLTF. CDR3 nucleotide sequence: TGTGCCAGCTCACCACTCGGGTCCGGGGCCAACGTCCTGACTTTC.

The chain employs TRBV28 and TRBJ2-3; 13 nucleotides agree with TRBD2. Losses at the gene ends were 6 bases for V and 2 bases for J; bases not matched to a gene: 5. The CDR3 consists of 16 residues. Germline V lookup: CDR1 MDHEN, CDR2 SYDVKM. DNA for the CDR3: TGTGCCAGCAGCCTGGGACTAGCGGGAAACACAGATACGCAGTATTTT. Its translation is CASSLGLAGNTDTQYF. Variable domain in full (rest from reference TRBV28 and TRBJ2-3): DVKVTQSSRYLVKRTGEKVFLECVQDMDHENMFWYRQDPGLGLRLIYFSYDVKMKEKGDIPEGYSVSREKKERFSLILESASTNQTSMYLCASSLGLAGNTDTQYFGPGTRLTVL.

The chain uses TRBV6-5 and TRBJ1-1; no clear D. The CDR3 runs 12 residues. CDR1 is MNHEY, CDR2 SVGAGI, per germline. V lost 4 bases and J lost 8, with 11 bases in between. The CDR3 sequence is CASSSSWREAFF. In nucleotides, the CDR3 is TGTGCCAGCAGTTCGAGCTGGCGGGAAGCTTTCTTT.

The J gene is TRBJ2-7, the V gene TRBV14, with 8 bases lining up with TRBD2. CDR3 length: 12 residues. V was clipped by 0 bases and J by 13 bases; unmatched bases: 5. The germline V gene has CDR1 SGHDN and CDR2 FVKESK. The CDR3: CASSQEGTRRYF. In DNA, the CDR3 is TGTGCCAGCAGCCAAGAAGGGACTAGGAGATACTTC.

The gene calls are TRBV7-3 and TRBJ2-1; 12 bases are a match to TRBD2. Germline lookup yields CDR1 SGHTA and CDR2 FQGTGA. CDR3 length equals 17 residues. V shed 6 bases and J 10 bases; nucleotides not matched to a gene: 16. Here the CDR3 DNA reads TGTGCCAGCAGTCTCGCCTCTAGCGGGAGGGCTGGGTGGGAGCAGTTCTTC. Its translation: CASSLASSGRAGWEQFF.

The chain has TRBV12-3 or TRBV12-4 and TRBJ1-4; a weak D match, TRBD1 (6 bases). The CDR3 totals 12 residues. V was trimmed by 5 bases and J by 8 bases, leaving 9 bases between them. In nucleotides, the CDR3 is TGTGCCAGCAGTCTAAGGGGGGAAAAACTGTTTTTT. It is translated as CASSLRGEKLFF.

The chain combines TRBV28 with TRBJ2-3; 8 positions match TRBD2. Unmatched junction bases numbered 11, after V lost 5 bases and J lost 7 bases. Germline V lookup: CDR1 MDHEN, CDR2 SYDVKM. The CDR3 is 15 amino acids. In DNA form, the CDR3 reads TGTGCCAGCAGTCCGCATTCGGGGGGGTTGTATACGCAGTATTTT. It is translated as CASSPHSGGLYTQYF.

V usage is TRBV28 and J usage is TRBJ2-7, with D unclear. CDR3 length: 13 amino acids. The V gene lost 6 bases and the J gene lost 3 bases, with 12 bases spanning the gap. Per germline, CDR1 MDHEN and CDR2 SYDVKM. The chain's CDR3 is CASRLNSLYEQYF. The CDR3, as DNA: TGTGCCAGCAGACTTAACAGTCTCTACGAGCAGTACTTC.